One T cell receptor beta chain is described in this entry. This entry comes from a study of blood T cell repertoires in COVID-19. Study-level background: Sites in the United States, Italy and Spain provided acute and convalescent COVID-19 samples. In each case, the material was cDNA or gDNA derived from T cells, B-cell-depleted T cells, or PBMCs.

The J segment lost 2 bases and the V segment lost 5 bases, leaving 2 bases of the junction unmatched. The CDR3 sequence is 14 residues long. Germline CDR1 MNHEY, CDR2 SMNVEV (reference sequence). The authors' processing: Amplification of reference gene primers was used by the study to estimate nucleated cell counts. Repertoires were generated with immunoSEQ multiplex PCR, while TCRdb's copy carries only in-frame clones and drops some. The DNA gave D and trimming, while V, J and clone size come from that table. This table holds 55,000 to 75,000 clones, about 82% found once. Sequencing was performed on peripheral blood. The J gene is TRBJ1-5, the V gene TRBV27, with 8 bases aligning to TRBD1. The TCR was taken from a human donor in a cohort sampled during active COVID-19. The CDR3 protein is CASSPQGGNQPQHF. The CDR3 DNA reads TGTGCCAGCAGTCCACAGGGGGGCAATCAGCCCCAGCATTTT.